This T cell receptor beta chain was captured in a study of T cell responses to AZD1222 COVID-19 vaccine. For the study at large: The analysis combined second doses at about 4 or about 12 weeks.

Per the germline V gene, CDR1 is SGHRS and CDR2 is YFSETQ. Trimming stripped 4 bases from V and 2 bases from J, with 9 bases between. The CDR3 contains 13 residues. The method was immunoSEQ multiplex PCR; TCRdb's version includes in-frame clones alone and lacks a portion of them. This sample has approximately 100,000 clones, with more than 85% found just once. This clone was found once. Its specificity is unknown. Findings and caveats of the study: Mostly white British, mostly female donors; authors suggested clonal diversity may be underestimated. Baseline seropositivity characterized only a handful of AZD1222 recipients.

This clonotype originated in an adult in good health. V gene TRBV5-1 combines with J gene TRBJ2-5; D perhaps matches TRBD1 (6 bases). The specimen was peripheral blood, collected on day 0 of AZD1222 vaccination. CDR3 loop: CASSKGVQETQYF. DNA for the CDR3: TGCGCCAGCAGCAAGGGGGTGCAAGAGACCCAGTACTTC.